The 9 T cell receptor beta chains below were found in one sample sequenced in a study of blood T cell repertoires in COVID-19. Profiling relied on immunoSEQ multiplex PCR, and the TCRdb table lists in-frame clones only, not all of them. The repertoire holds under 95,000 clones, with around nine tenths as singletons. The sequenced sample consisted of peripheral blood. The receptors here all came from a woman between 45 and 60 years old in a cohort sampled during active COVID-19.

This clone was found a few times. The chain is built from TRBV18 and TRBJ1-1; no firm D call. The V end lost 2 bases, the J end lost 0 bases, and 10 bases lay between the germline ends. In germline, CDR1 is KGHSH, CDR2 LQKENI. The CDR3 has 15 amino acids. CDR3 loop: CASSPMAAMNTEAFF. The CDR3 coding sequence is TGTGCCAGCTCACCAATGGCGGCGATGAACACTGAAGCTTTCTTT. Full variable domain (remainder filled in from reference TRBV18 and TRBJ1-1): NAGVMQNPRHLVRRRGQEARLRCSPMKGHSHVYWYRQLPEEGLKFMVYLQKENIIDESGMPKERFSAEFPKEGPSILRIQQVVRGDSAAYFCASSPMAAMNTEAFFGQGTRLTVV.

The V call is TRBV6-2 or TRBV6-3, the J call TRBJ2-1, with 8 bases lining up with TRBD2. Looked up from germline, CDR1 is MNHEY and CDR2 is SVGEGT. Trimming cost V 4 bases and J 5 bases; bases outside gene matches: 10. The CDR3 is 16 amino acids. The CDR3 loop reads CASSSGPSGRDNEQFF. The CDR3 bases are TGTGCCAGCAGTTCGGGGCCTAGCGGGCGAGACAATGAGCAGTTCTTC.

This sequence joins TRBV30 and TRBJ1-1, with D possibly TRBD1 on 6 matching bases. The germline V gene has CDR1 GTSNPN and CDR2 SVGIG (reference sequence). Trimming cost V 2 bases and J 4 bases, with 11 bases left between them. This CDR3 contains 13 residues. CDR3 loop: CAWSKGGGTEAFF. The CDR3 bases are TGTGCCTGGAGTAAGGGAGGGGGCACTGAAGCTTTCTTT.

The chain uses TRBV30 and TRBJ1-4, with a tentative D call TRBD1 (5 bases). CDR3 length equals 12 residues. Germline loops: CDR1 GTSNPN, CDR2 SVGIG (reference sequence). Trimming took off 3 bases at V and 8 bases at J, with 10 bases between the two ends. CDR3 in amino acids: CAWSLQGEKLFF. The CDR3 DNA follows: TGTGCCTGGAGCTTGCAGGGCGAAAAACTGTTTTTT.

The chain is built from TRBV6-1 and TRBJ2-7, with D possibly being TRBD1 (5 bases). The CDR3 sequence is 15 residues long. V lost 0 bases, J lost 0 bases, and 9 bases lay in between. Germline V gives CDR1 MNHNS, CDR2 SASEGT. The CDR3 here is CASSEAKQASYEQYF. CDR3 DNA sequence: TGTGCCAGCAGTGAAGCGAAACAGGCCTCCTACGAGCAGTACTTC.

J is TRBJ2-2 and V is TRBV5-1; D ambiguous. The CDR3 runs 12 residues. Germline V gene data show CDR1 as SGHRS and CDR2 as YFSETQ. V gave up 5 bases and J gave up 2 bases, with 4 bases separating them. The CDR3 protein is CASRTNTGELFF. The CDR3 region has the DNA TGCGCCAGCAGAACAAACACCGGGGAGCTGTTTTTT.

The V and J genes are TRBV5-6 and TRBJ2-7, with D tentatively TRBD2 (6 bases). The ends were cut back, 4 bases at V and 5 bases at J, with 16 bases in the middle. Germline assignment: CDR1 SGHDT and CDR2 YYEEEE. The length of the CDR3 is 14 residues. The chain's CDR3 is CASSPYGRTNEQYF. CDR3 nucleotide sequence: TGTGCCAGCAGCCCCTACGGGCGGACTAACGAGCAGTACTTC.

The CDR3 DNA sequence: TGCGCCAGCAGCTTGTTGTCTAGCGGGGCCTCGCCATTTGGGACCCAGTACTTC. Translation: CASSLLSSGASPFGTQYF. The V call is TRBV5-1, the J call TRBJ2-5; 9 positions match TRBD2. Germline V CDR1 and CDR2: SGHRS, YFSETQ. V was clipped by 1 base and J by 7 bases; unmatched bases: 17. This CDR3 comprises 18 residues.

The rearrangement joins TRBV4-1 to TRBJ2-2, with unresolved D. Germline CDR1 MGHRA, CDR2 YSYEKL. The CDR3 has 16 residues. V shed 4 bases and J shed 4 bases, with 16 bases lying between them. This chain's CDR3 is CASSLLGASGTGELFF. CDR3 DNA sequence: TGCGCCAGCAGCCTCCTCGGTGCTTCCGGCACCGGGGAGCTGTTTTTT.